These 30 T cell receptor beta chains were sequenced from one sample in a study of OX40 agonist ivuxolimab in advanced cancers. The table came from immunoSEQ multiplex PCR; TCRdb's copy has only in-frame clones and leaves some out. The table shows tens of thousands of clones, with 75% to 90% occurring only once. The input for sequencing was CD4+ or CD8+ T cells sorted from blood, taken in a trial of the OX40 agonist ivuxolimab. These receptors originate from an adult with an advanced solid tumor such as melanoma, head and neck, liver or kidney cancer.

This clone occurred once. J is TRBJ1-5 and V is TRBV6-6; tentative D call: TRBD1 (6 bases). The V gene lost 6 bases and the J gene lost 6 bases, with 12 bases spanning the gap. Germline V gives CDR1 MNHNY, CDR2 SVGAGI (reference sequence). This CDR3 has 13 residues. CDR3 loop: CASSAGAVQPQHF. The CDR3 bases are TGTGCCAGCAGCGCAGGGGCGGTTCAGCCCCAGCATTTT.

By share, this clone counts as medium-sized. The rearrangement uses TRBV19 and TRBJ1-1, with TRBD1 as a possible D gene (6 bases). Germline V gene sequence: CDR1 LNHDA, CDR2 SQIVND (reference sequence). The CDR3 sequence is 14 residues long. Trimming took off 6 bases at V and 6 bases at J, with 17 bases between the two ends. This CDR3 is CASSHPGAAAEAFF. The CDR3 nucleotides are TGTGCCAGTAGCCATCCAGGGGCCGCGGCTGAAGCTTTCTTT. The full variable domain, its missing parts supplied by reference TRBV19 and TRBJ1-1, is DGGITQSPKYLFRKEGQNVTLSCEQNLNHDAMYWYRQDPGQGLRLIYYSQIVNDFQKGDIAEGYSVSREKKESFPLTVTSAQKNPTAFYLCASSHPGAAAEAFFGQGTRLTVV.

The chain recombines TRBV7-9 with TRBJ2-7, with 10 bases matching TRBD2. The CDR3 consists of 16 residues. Trimming at V came to 5 bases and at J to 5 bases, leaving 12 bases not matched to a gene. Germline V CDR1 and CDR2: SEHNR, FQNEAQ (reference sequence). The CDR3 DNA reads TGTGCCAGCAGCCCCCCCGGGACTAGCGTCGTCCACGAGCAGTACTTC. The encoded protein is CASSPPGTSVVHEQYF.

The chain combines TRBV7-9 with TRBJ2-3; D is uncertain. Looked up from germline, CDR1 is SEHNR and CDR2 is FQNEAQ (reference sequence). Trimming cost V 1 base and J 6 bases, with 11 bases left between them. This CDR3 comprises 14 residues. In DNA form, the CDR3 reads TGTGCCAGCAGCTTAGGGCCTGGGTGGGATACGCAGTATTTT. Its translation: CASSLGPGWDTQYF.

CDR3 protein: CASSLITRLDTQYF. The CDR3 DNA follows: TGTGCCAGCAGCTTAATTACCCGGCTAGATACGCAGTATTTT. The J gene is TRBJ2-3, the V gene TRBV7-2; the D is unclear. The V end lost 2 bases, the J end lost 5 bases, and 11 bases lay between the germline ends. CDR3 length: 14 amino acids. Germline V lookup: CDR1 SGHTA, CDR2 FQGNSA. The full variable domain, rest sourced from reference TRBV7-2 and TRBJ2-3, is GAGVSQSPSNKVTEKGKDVELRCDPISGHTALYWYRQSLGQGLEFLIYFQGNSAPDKSGLPSDRFSAERTGGSVSTLTIQRTQQEDSAVYLCASSLITRLDTQYFGPGTRLTVL.

The chain joins TRBV2 to TRBJ2-5; 7 nucleotides align to TRBD1. The CDR3 runs 15 residues. Trimming at V came to 9 bases and at J to 3 bases, leaving 13 bases not matched to a gene. Germline loops: CDR1 SNHLY, CDR2 FYNNEI. The CDR3 reads CASSRNDREKETQYF. CDR3 in DNA: TGTGCCAGTTCCAGGAACGACAGGGAAAAAGAGACCCAGTACTTC.

This clone was observed once. The V and J genes are TRBV10-3 and TRBJ2-5; 7 bases match TRBD1. The CDR3 covers 16 residues. Per germline, CDR1 ENHRY and CDR2 SYGVKD. The V segment lost 2 bases and the J segment 5 bases; nucleotides outside the gene matches: 11. The CDR3 DNA follows: TGTGCCATCAGTGAGGGGCTTGACAGGGCGTCGGAGACCCAGTACTTC. Translation gives CAISEGLDRASETQYF.

This chain uses TRBV11-2 with TRBJ2-5; D unclear. Germline assignment: CDR1 SGHAT and CDR2 FQNNGV. Trimming took off 0 bases at V and 3 bases at J, with 8 bases between the two ends. This CDR3 spans 14 amino acids. The CDR3 nucleotides are TGTGCCAGCAGCTTAGATTACGGTGAAGAGACCCAGTACTTC. Its translation: CASSLDYGEETQYF. The full variable domain, its missing parts supplied by reference TRBV11-2 and TRBJ2-5, is EAGVAQSPRYKIIEKRQSVAFWCNPISGHATLYWYQQILGQGPKLLIQFQNNGVVDDSQLPKDRFSAERLKGVDSTLKIQPAKLEDSAVYLCASSLDYGEETQYFGPGTRLLVL.

The chain has TRBV7-9 and TRBJ1-1, with D possibly TRBD1 on 5 matching bases. Trimming stripped 1 base from V and 6 bases from J, with 9 bases between. The CDR3 has 13 residues. Germline loops: CDR1 SEHNR, CDR2 FQNEAQ (reference sequence). CDR3 sequence (DNA): TGTGCCAGCAGCTTAGGGCAGGGCGCTGAAGCTTTCTTT. Amino acid sequence: CASSLGQGAEAFF. Full variable domain (missing parts from reference TRBV7-9 and TRBJ1-1): DTGVSQNPRHKITKRGQNVTFRCDPISEHNRLYWYRQTLGQGPEFLTYFQNEAQLEKSRLLSDRFSAERPKGSFSTLEIQRTEQGDSAMYLCASSLGQGAEAFFGQGTRLTVV.

The sample holds one count of this clone. V is TRBV14 and J is TRBJ1-1; 7 bases are shared with TRBD1. CDR3 length: 17 amino acids. The germline V gene encodes CDR1 SGHDN and CDR2 FVKESK. V gave up 1 base and J gave up 11 bases; unmatched junction bases: 19. CDR3 nucleotide sequence: TGTGCCAGCAGCCAAGGTAGTATGGACAGGCTATCTGCACGGGCTTTCTTT. This sequence encodes CASSQGSMDRLSARAFF. Based on the CDR3 plus reference TRBV14 and TRBJ1-1, the full variable domain is EAGVTQFPSHSVIEKGQTVTLRCDPISGHDNLYWYRRVMGKEIKFLLHFVKESKQDESGMPNNRFLAERTGGTYSTLKVQPAELEDSGVYFCASSQGSMDRLSARAFFGQGTRLTVV.

J is TRBJ2-7 and V is TRBV28; D gene ambiguous. In germline, CDR1 is MDHEN, CDR2 SYDVKM. The CDR3 is 15 amino acids. V was shortened by 2 bases and J by 5 bases, with 16 bases between the two germline ends. The CDR3 coding sequence is TGTGCCAGCAGTTTAGGAAGGGTCGCTTCCCACGAGCAGTACTTC. This gives the protein CASSLGRVASHEQYF.

The genes are TRBV21-1 and TRBJ2-1; TRBD2 is the table's D call and was not checked against the DNA. TRBV21-1 counts as a pseudogene. The CDR3 totals 19 residues. CDR3 protein: CASSKGLSTSEVRYNEQFF. The DNA for the CDR3 is TGTGCCAGCAGCAAAGGGCTCTCCACTAGCGAGGTTAGATACAATGAGCAGTTCTTC.

The chain is built from TRBV27 and TRBJ1-2; D call uncertain. The V end was cut by 0 bases, the J end by 6 bases, with 8 bases between. The germline V gene has CDR1 MNHEY and CDR2 SMNVEV (reference sequence). This CDR3 has 13 amino acids. In nucleotides, the CDR3 is TGTGCCAGCAGTTTATCCACAGTAGATGGCTACACCTTC. This sequence encodes CASSLSTVDGYTF.

In its sample, this clone was seen once. This rearrangement joins TRBV15 to TRBJ2-5, with D unclear. The CDR3 is made up of 15 amino acids. CDR1 LNHNV and CDR2 YYDKDF come from the germline V gene (reference sequence). V was shortened by 4 bases and J by 4 bases, with 16 bases between the two germline ends. The CDR3 sequence is CATSTPGRVVETQYF. The CDR3 coding sequence is TGTGCCACCAGCACCCCGGGTCGAGTGGTAGAGACCCAGTACTTC.

The rearrangement joins TRBV27 to TRBJ2-3; possibly TRBD1 for D (5 bases). The V and J ends lost 0 bases and 4 bases respectively, with 11 bases between them. CDR1 is MNHEY and CDR2 is SMNVEV in the germline V gene (reference sequence). The CDR3 totals 15 residues. DNA of the CDR3: TGTGCCAGCAGTTTATCCAGGGTGGCCCCAGATACGCAGTATTTT. This codes for CASSLSRVAPDTQYF.

This clone is a singleton in its sample. The chain links TRBV5-6 to TRBJ1-1; possibly TRBD1 for D (5 bases). The CDR3 length is 14 residues. Germline V gene sequence: CDR1 SGHDT, CDR2 YYEEEE. V was clipped by 0 bases and J by 5 bases, with 11 bases between them. The CDR3 region is CASSLDEGWTEAFF. In DNA form, the CDR3 reads TGTGCCAGCAGCTTGGATGAGGGGTGGACTGAAGCTTTCTTT.

The chain combines TRBV11-2 with TRBJ1-1; D gene uncertain. CDR3 length: 12 amino acids. Germline CDR1 SGHAT, CDR2 FQNNGV. Trimming cost V 5 bases and J 8 bases, with 12 bases left between them. CDR3 sequence (DNA): TGTGCCAGCAGCGCGGAGGTGGAGGAAGCTTTCTTT. Translating gives CASSAEVEEAFF. The whole variable domain, filled in from reference TRBV11-2 and TRBJ1-1, reads EAGVAQSPRYKIIEKRQSVAFWCNPISGHATLYWYQQILGQGPKLLIQFQNNGVVDDSQLPKDRFSAERLKGVDSTLKIQPAKLEDSAVYLCASSAEVEEAFFGQGTRLTVV.

A note on this clone: At the DNA level, this CDR3 is encoded by other sequences in the same sample as well. CDR3 amino acids: CASSLGAGASTDTQYF. The CDR3 DNA sequence: TGTGCCAGCAGCTTAGGAGCAGGGGCCTCCACAGATACGCAGTATTTT. V usage is TRBV7-9 and J usage is TRBJ2-3; D possibly corresponds to TRBD1 (6 bases). V dropped 1 base and J dropped 2 bases, with 13 bases sitting between them. From germline, CDR1 is SEHNR and CDR2 FQNEAQ (reference sequence). The CDR3 is 16 residues long.

This clone was picked up a small number of times. J is TRBJ2-1 and V is TRBV7-9; maybe TRBD1 (6 bases). The V end lost 7 bases, the J end lost 6 bases, and 19 bases lay between the germline ends. This CDR3 comprises 15 residues. Per the germline V gene, CDR1 is SEHNR and CDR2 is FQNEAQ (reference sequence). The CDR3 sequence is CASNQGQTYGNEQFF. The CDR3 DNA follows: TGTGCCAGCAACCAAGGACAGACCTACGGCAATGAGCAGTTCTTC.

V and J are TRBV4-1 and TRBJ1-2; the D is unclear. V was clipped by 1 base and J by 0 bases, with 6 bases between them. This CDR3 is 14 amino acids long. CDR1 and CDR2 from the germline V gene are MGHRA and YSYEKL. CDR3 protein: CASSQVSANYGYTF. The CDR3 DNA sequence: TGCGCCAGCAGCCAAGTGTCCGCTAACTATGGCTACACCTTC.

The J gene is TRBJ1-3, the V gene TRBV11-2; TRBD1 aligns across 8 bases. V lost 6 bases to trimming and J lost 2 bases; unmatched junction nucleotides: 3. Germline loops: CDR1 SGHAT, CDR2 FQNNGV. The CDR3 runs 14 residues. The CDR3 is CASRPQGAGNTIYF. The CDR3 nucleotides are TGTGCCAGCAGACCACAGGGGGCTGGAAACACCATATATTTT.

This chain uses TRBV7-9 with TRBJ2-1; maybe TRBD2 (5 bases). This CDR3 spans 15 amino acids. Trimming removed 0 bases at V and 8 bases at J, with 14 bases between. The germline CDR1 and CDR2 sequences are SEHNR and FQNEAQ (reference sequence). CDR3 residues: CASSLAGDANHEQFF. CDR3 bases: TGTGCCAGCAGCTTAGCCGGGGATGCCAACCATGAGCAGTTCTTC.

This chain connects TRBV14 to TRBJ2-7; 7 bases map to TRBD2. Per the germline V gene, CDR1 is SGHDN and CDR2 is FVKESK. V shed 2 bases and J 0 bases; nucleotides not matched to a gene: 10. The CDR3 runs to 17 residues. In nucleotides, the CDR3 is TGTGCCAGCAGCCAAATAGGAAGGGGCGGGAGCTCCTACGAGCAGTACTTC. It is translated as CASSQIGRGGSSYEQYF. Together with reference TRBV14 and TRBJ2-7, the CDR3 gives the full variable domain: EAGVTQFPSHSVIEKGQTVTLRCDPISGHDNLYWYRRVMGKEIKFLLHFVKESKQDESGMPNNRFLAERTGGTYSTLKVQPAELEDSGVYFCASSQIGRGGSSYEQYFGPGTRLTVT.

This chain links TRBV6-5 with TRBJ2-1, with D unresolved. Germline loops: CDR1 MNHEY, CDR2 SVGAGI. Trimming left V 0 bases short and J 6 bases short, with 12 bases between. The CDR3 loop spans 15 amino acids. The CDR3 DNA follows: TGTGCCAGCAGTTACTCGGGCCCCCCGGGCAATGAGCAGTTCTTC. This sequence encodes CASSYSGPPGNEQFF.

The J gene is TRBJ2-3, the V gene TRBV28, with TRBD1 identical over 10 bases. Germline trimming cut 5 bases from V and 2 bases from J; bases unmatched to any gene: 4. This CDR3 has 15 residues. CDR1 is MDHEN, CDR2 SYDVKM, per germline. Written as DNA, the CDR3 is TGTGCCAGCAGTCCTGGGACAGGGGCCACAGATACGCAGTATTTT. Amino acids: CASSPGTGATDTQYF. Complete variable domain (other parts from reference TRBV28 and TRBJ2-3): DVKVTQSSRYLVKRTGEKVFLECVQDMDHENMFWYRQDPGLGLRLIYFSYDVKMKEKGDIPEGYSVSREKKERFSLILESASTNQTSMYLCASSPGTGATDTQYFGPGTRLTVL.

V is TRBV27 and J is TRBJ2-1; D possibly matches TRBD1 or TRBD2 (5 bases each). The CDR3 is 16 residues long. Trimming removed 5 bases from V and 0 bases from J, with 14 bases in between. Germline assignment: CDR1 MNHEY and CDR2 SMNVEV (reference sequence). CDR3 in amino acids: CASSLGTVSSYNEQFF. The CDR3 bases are TGTGCCAGCAGTCTCGGGACCGTCAGCTCCTACAATGAGCAGTTCTTC.

The V call is TRBV7-9, the J call TRBJ1-4; possible D gene TRBD1, 5 bases. The CDR3 totals 16 residues. The germline gives CDR1 SEHNR, CDR2 FQNEAQ (reference sequence). V gave up 2 bases and J gave up 2 bases, with 12 bases separating them. This CDR3 reads CASSLRGAGTNEKLFF. As DNA, the CDR3 is TGTGCCAGCAGCTTACGTGGGGCAGGGACTAATGAAAAACTGTTTTTT.

This clone came up once. The chain couples TRBV18 to TRBJ2-7; D is possibly TRBD2 (5 bases). V was shortened by 1 base and J by 1 base, with 11 bases between the two germline ends. Per the germline V gene, CDR1 is KGHSH and CDR2 is LQKENI. CDR3 length: 15 amino acids. CDR3 nucleotides: TGTGCCAGCTCACCACGCAGCGGTCCTTCCTACGAGCAGTACTTC. Residues: CASSPRSGPSYEQYF.

The V call is TRBV28, the J call TRBJ1-1; 7 nucleotides align to TRBD1. Germline assignment: CDR1 MDHEN and CDR2 SYDVKM. This CDR3 contains 15 residues. V was clipped by 7 bases and J by 1 base; unmatched bases: 9. The CDR3 coding sequence is TGTGCCAGCACTCCGAGTAGGGGGCCGAACACTGAAGCTTTCTTT. Its protein is CASTPSRGPNTEAFF. Variable domain in full (rest from reference TRBV28 and TRBJ1-1): DVKVTQSSRYLVKRTGEKVFLECVQDMDHENMFWYRQDPGLGLRLIYFSYDVKMKEKGDIPEGYSVSREKKERFSLILESASTNQTSMYLCASTPSRGPNTEAFFGQGTRLTVV.

V usage is TRBV4-2 and J usage is TRBJ2-1, with 9 bases that match TRBD2. The CDR3 totals 17 residues. The junction had 6 bases not matched to a gene; V was cut back by 3 bases and J by 0 bases. Germline lookup yields CDR1 LGHNA and CDR2 YNFKEQ. As DNA, the CDR3 is TGTGCCAGCAGCCAGATAGAAGCGGGAGGCTCCTACAATGAGCAGTTCTTC. The encoded protein is CASSQIEAGGSYNEQFF.